This TCR beta chain was recovered during a study of cytomegalovirus exposure and HLA in healthy donors. The germline gives CDR1 SGDLS, CDR2 YYNGEE. This CDR3 has 16 residues. V was clipped by 2 bases and J by 5 bases; unmatched bases: 8. The PCR used 60 Vbeta and 13 Jbeta primers. Assay: immunoSEQ multiplex PCR; the TCRdb copy retains only in-frame clones and omits some. The table shows some 120,000 clones, with 82% occurring only once. V usage is TRBV9 and J usage is TRBJ2-2; 8 nucleotides line up with TRBD2. Sample: PBMCs. The receptor's source is a man aged 25 to 40 in good health and CMV-seropositive. The CDR3 reads CASSVRTSRKTGELFF. In DNA, the CDR3 is TGTGCCAGCAGCGTCCGGACTAGCAGAAAGACCGGGGAGCTGTTTTTT.